These 21 T cell receptor beta chains were all obtained from the same sample, sequenced in a study of response to subunit inactivated influenza vaccine. TCRdb re-derived calls from the RT-PCR reads in MiXCR, one entry per CDR3 protein. The sample has over 750,000 distinct CDR3 sequences; 21% are singletons. The specimen was PBMCs from blood, collected more than 4 days after vaccination. The receptors were sampled from a middle-aged man who received an inactivated influenza vaccine.

This clonotype was found a few times. The chain is built from TRBV4-1 and TRBJ2-7, with 10 nucleotides matching TRBD2. V lost 4 bases, J lost 4 bases, and 10 bases stayed unmatched. Germline V CDR1 and CDR2: MGHRA, YSYEKL. The CDR3 extends over 16 amino acids. CDR3 nucleotides: TGCGCCAGCAGCCCTTTCTTAGCGGGGGGAACATACGAGCAGTACTTC. Translating it yields CASSPFLAGGTYEQYF.

The rearrangement joins TRBV20-1 to TRBJ1-2; 7 positions match TRBD1. Germline loops: CDR1 DFQATT, CDR2 SNEGSKA (reference sequence). V was pared by 5 bases and J by 6 bases, with 9 bases of the junction left unmatched. This CDR3 contains 13 residues. The CDR3 DNA follows: TGCAGTGCTGCCGACGACAGGGCGAATGGCTACACCTTC. The encoded protein is CSAADDRANGYTF.

This clonotype was seen more than once but under ten times. The chain recombines TRBV7-9 with TRBJ2-3; TRBD1 agrees at 10 bases. J was trimmed by 4 bases and V by 5 bases; bases with no gene match: 12. This CDR3 spans 17 amino acids. Germline CDR1 and CDR2: SEHNR and FQNEAQ (reference sequence). The CDR3: CASSALGGTGAADTQYF. CDR3 sequence (DNA): TGTGCCAGCAGCGCATTGGGTGGGACAGGGGCAGCAGATACGCAGTATTTT.

The V and J genes are TRBV7-8 and TRBJ1-1, with 9 bases identical to TRBD1. The CDR3 is made up of 13 amino acids. V shed 5 bases, J shed 11 bases, and the junction held 9 bases outside the gene matches. Looked up from germline, CDR1 is SGHVS and CDR2 is FQNEAQ. This CDR3 reads CASSPDRGAEAFF. DNA for the CDR3: TGTGCCAGCAGCCCCGACAGGGGGGCCGAGGCTTTCTTT.

This clonotype has more than one count but fewer than ten. At one of its ends the junction is not consistent with the germline gene, which may arise from a read error. The J gene is TRBJ2-1, the V gene TRBV20-1; the D gene could be TRBD1 or TRBD2 (5 bases each). Germline V gene sequence: CDR1 DFQATT, CDR2 SNEGSKA (reference sequence). The CDR3 is made up of 15 amino acids. The CDR3 loop is CSARAPPGTRNEQFF. The CDR3 region has the DNA TGCAGTGCCAGAGCTCCTCCCGGGACGCGCAATGAGCAGTTCTTC.

V gene TRBV20-1 combines with J gene TRBJ2-3; TRBD1 matches at 8 bases. Trimming took 3 bases from V and 0 from J; bases not matched to a gene: 5. CDR3 length: 15 residues. Germline CDR1 DFQATT, CDR2 SNEGSKA (reference sequence). CDR3 DNA: TGCAGTGCTAGCCAGACAGGGGCCAGCACAGATACGCAGTATTTT. This codes for CSASQTGASTDTQYF.

The chain joins TRBV6-1 to TRBJ1-1, with 7 bases fitting TRBD1. The germline V gene encodes CDR1 MNHNS and CDR2 SASEGT. The CDR3 runs 15 residues. V lost 5 bases to trimming and J lost 0 bases; unmatched junction nucleotides: 6. The CDR3 loop reads CASSKGAPLNTEAFF. The CDR3 DNA sequence: TGTGCCAGCAGTAAGGGGGCCCCGTTGAACACTGAAGCTTTCTTT.

The chain uses TRBV20-1 and TRBJ2-5; D ambiguous. There are 14 residues in the CDR3. Germline V gene data show CDR1 as DFQATT and CDR2 as SNEGSKA (reference sequence). V lost 2 bases, J lost 2 bases, and 12 bases lay in between. CDR3 amino acids: CSARRSAVQETQYF. In DNA, the CDR3 is TGCAGTGCTAGACGCTCGGCGGTACAAGAGACCCAGTACTTC.

V is TRBV12-3 or TRBV12-4 and J is TRBJ2-4; D gene unclear. V gave up 2 bases and J gave up 0 bases, with 5 bases separating them. The CDR3 contains 14 residues. CDR3 DNA sequence: TGTGCCAGCAGTTTATGGAGAGCCAAAAACATTCAGTACTTC. It codes for CASSLWRAKNIQYF.

This clonotype turned up a few times. The CDR3 loop reads CASSLATRLNTEAFF. Here the CDR3 DNA reads TGCGCCAGCAGCTTGGCCACGAGACTGAACACTGAAGCTTTCTTT. V gene TRBV5-1 combines with J gene TRBJ1-1; no clear D gene. This CDR3 contains 15 residues. The V end lost 0 bases, the J end lost 0 bases, and 9 bases lay between the germline ends. CDR1 is SGHRS, CDR2 YFSETQ, per germline.

The V call is TRBV6-5, the J call TRBJ2-7; D is unresolved. Trimming stripped 0 bases from V and 3 bases from J, with 12 bases between. The germline gives CDR1 MNHEY, CDR2 SVGAGI. The CDR3 totals 15 residues. CDR3 DNA: TGTGCCAGCAGTTACTCGAACCCAGGATACTACGAGCAGTACTTC. Translation: CASSYSNPGYYEQYF.

This chain joins TRBV4-3 and TRBJ1-4; 7 bases align to TRBD1. After removal of 3 bases from V and 8 bases from J, the junction contained 24 bases not matched to a gene. The CDR3 is 20 residues long. In germline, CDR1 is LGHNA, CDR2 YSLEER. Here the CDR3 reads CASSQGPLQGVLGLREKLFF. The CDR3, as DNA: TGCGCCAGCAGCCAGGGCCCCCTTCAGGGGGTCCTTGGGCTTAGGGAAAAACTGTTTTTT.

V is TRBV7-9 and J is TRBJ2-5; the D is unclear. Germline CDR1 SEHNR, CDR2 FQNEAQ (reference sequence). Trimming removed 5 bases from V and 4 bases from J, with 8 bases in between. This CDR3 has 12 residues. This chain's CDR3 is CASSHTRETQYF. Here the CDR3 DNA reads TGTGCCAGCAGCCACACTCGAGAGACCCAGTACTTC.

The CDR3: CASRFTGGGSDTQYF. Written as DNA, the CDR3 is TGTGCCAGCAGATTCACAGGGGGCGGCTCAGATACGCAGTATTTT. V and J are TRBV28 and TRBJ2-3, with TRBD1 matching 9 bases. The CDR3 is 15 residues long. CDR1 and CDR2 from the germline V gene are MDHEN and SYDVKM. Trimming took 6 bases from V and 4 from J; bases not matched to a gene: 8.

Written as DNA, the CDR3 is TGTGCCACCAGCAGAGATTCCTGGACAGGGGTTTACGAGCAGTACTTC. Protein product: CATSRDSWTGVYEQYF. The V call is TRBV15, the J call TRBJ2-7; 9 bases line up with TRBD1. The CDR3 is made up of 16 amino acids. From germline, CDR1 is LNHNV and CDR2 YYDKDF (reference sequence). The V and J ends lost 0 bases and 4 bases, in that order; junction bases with no gene match: 7.

Note on this clonotype: A read error may account for a junction end that differs from germline. V and J are TRBV7-3 and TRBJ2-3, with TRBD2 matching over 11 bases. Germline V gives CDR1 SGHTA, CDR2 FQGTGA. This CDR3 region has 16 residues. This CDR3 is CASSPRLAGPTDTRYF. DNA for the CDR3: TGTGCCAGCAGCCCCCGACTAGCGGGGCCCACAGATACGCGGTATTTT.

The chain uses TRBV7-2 and TRBJ2-5; D is perhaps TRBD2 (6 bases). CDR1 is SGHTA, CDR2 FQGNSA, per germline. The CDR3 extends over 17 amino acids. Trimming removed 3 bases at V and 1 base at J, with 18 bases between. The CDR3 is CASSFPNGGDFQETQYF. CDR3 DNA: TGTGCCAGCAGCTTCCCCAACGGGGGAGATTTCCAAGAGACCCAGTACTTC.

This clonotype occurred a few times. The rearrangement joins TRBV20-1 to TRBJ1-1; D is undetermined. The V and J ends lost 1 base and 5 bases respectively, with 11 bases between them. The germline V gene encodes CDR1 DFQATT and CDR2 SNEGSKA (reference sequence). The CDR3 length is 13 residues. This CDR3 is CSARGIVVTEAFF. The CDR3 DNA sequence: TGCAGTGCTAGAGGAATAGTGGTTACTGAAGCTTTCTTT.

The V and J genes are TRBV29-1 and TRBJ1-1; 7 nucleotides match TRBD1. The CDR3 totals 12 residues. Germline trimming cut 8 bases from V and 6 bases from J; bases unmatched to any gene: 9. Germline V lookup: CDR1 SQVTM, CDR2 ANQGSEA. CDR3 in amino acids: CSTRTGEAEAFF. CDR3 nucleotide sequence: TGCAGCACGCGAACAGGGGAGGCTGAAGCTTTCTTT.

This clonotype was detected a few times. The rearrangement joins TRBV5-6 to TRBJ1-1; D perhaps matches TRBD1 (6 bases). Trimming stripped 0 bases from V and 10 bases from J, with 13 bases between. This CDR3 spans 13 amino acids. Germline V gene sequence: CDR1 SGHDT, CDR2 YYEEEE. Written as DNA, the CDR3 is TGTGCCAGCAGCTTGGTAACAGGGCTATCAGCTTTCTTT. Its translation is CASSLVTGLSAFF. The variable domain in full, with the rest retrieved from reference TRBV5-6 and TRBJ1-1, is DAGVTQSPTHLIKTRGQQVTLRCSPKSGHDTVSWYQQALGQGPQFIFQYYEEEERQRGNFPDRFSGHQFPNYSSELNVNALLLGDSALYLCASSLVTGLSAFFGQGTRLTVV.

This clonotype was seen a handful of times. The CDR3 loop is CASSLGVTAFF. CDR3 bases: TGTGCCAGCAGCTTAGGAGTGACGGCTTTCTTT. The chain links TRBV7-2 to TRBJ1-1, with D hard to call. Germline-derived CDR1 and CDR2 are SGHTA and FQGNSA. CDR3 size: 11 residues. Trimming pared 1 base from V and 11 bases from J, leaving 8 bases between. The variable domain in full, with the rest retrieved from reference TRBV7-2 and TRBJ1-1, is GAGVSQSPSNKVTEKGKDVELRCDPISGHTALYWYRQSLGQGLEFLIYFQGNSAPDKSGLPSDRFSAERTGGSVSTLTIQRTQQEDSAVYLCASSLGVTAFFGQGTRLTVV.